This record covers a single TCR beta chain. The antigen is unknown. This entry belongs to a study of radiation and T cells in renal cell carcinoma. Study-wide context: Nephrectomy followed 15 Gy stereotactic body radiation by 4 weeks.

Germline V gene data show CDR1 as LNHDA and CDR2 as SQIVND (reference sequence). This CDR3 region has 16 residues. The V end was cut by 5 bases, the J end by 4 bases, with 18 bases between. Time point noted: baseline pretreatment blood. Stated treatment: 15 Gy SBRT to primary tumor, nephrectomy 4 weeks later. The patient's renal cell carcinoma had clear cell pathology. Profiled with immunoSEQ multiplex PCR; TCRdb holds only in-frame clones, not every one. The table lists 87,000 or so clones, 80% to 90% of them singletons, with under 9.5% in the top ten. Study-wide results and caveats: In blood, top tumor clones expanded by 2 weeks, shrinking by 4.

The TCR comes from a man aged 50 to 59 with renal cell carcinoma. The source material was blood, sampled from a patient whose treatment included radiotherapy and nephrectomy. This chain joins TRBV19 and TRBJ1-5; D gene unclear. The CDR3 protein is CASSPNAYSWNQPQHF. The DNA for the CDR3 is TGTGCCAGTAGTCCAAACGCATACTCCTGGAATCAGCCCCAGCATTTT.